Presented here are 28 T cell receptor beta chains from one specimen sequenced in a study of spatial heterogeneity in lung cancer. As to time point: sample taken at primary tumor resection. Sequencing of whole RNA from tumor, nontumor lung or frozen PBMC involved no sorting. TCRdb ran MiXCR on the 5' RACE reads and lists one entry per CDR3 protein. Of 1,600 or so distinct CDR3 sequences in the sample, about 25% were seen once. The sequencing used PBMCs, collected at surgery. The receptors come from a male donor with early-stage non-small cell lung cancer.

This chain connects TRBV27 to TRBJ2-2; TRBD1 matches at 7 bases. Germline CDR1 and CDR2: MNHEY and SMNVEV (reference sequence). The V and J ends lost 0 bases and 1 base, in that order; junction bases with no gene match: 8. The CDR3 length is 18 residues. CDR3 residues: CASSLSLRGGLNTGELFF. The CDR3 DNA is TGTGCCAGCAGTTTATCACTCCGAGGGGGCTTGAACACCGGGGAGCTGTTTTTT.

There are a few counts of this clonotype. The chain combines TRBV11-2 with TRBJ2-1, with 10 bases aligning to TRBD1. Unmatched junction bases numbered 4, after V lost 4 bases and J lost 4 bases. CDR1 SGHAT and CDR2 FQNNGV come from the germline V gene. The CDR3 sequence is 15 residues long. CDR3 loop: CASSSRDRGYNEQFF. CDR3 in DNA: TGTGCCAGCAGCTCCCGGGACAGGGGTTACAATGAGCAGTTCTTC.

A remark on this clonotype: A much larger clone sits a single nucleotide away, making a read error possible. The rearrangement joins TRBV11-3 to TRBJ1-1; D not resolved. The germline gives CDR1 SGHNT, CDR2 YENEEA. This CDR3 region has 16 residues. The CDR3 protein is CASSLNRRIMNIEAFF. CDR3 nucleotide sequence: TGTGCCAGCAGCTTAAATCGACGGATCATGAACATTGAAGCTTTCTTT.

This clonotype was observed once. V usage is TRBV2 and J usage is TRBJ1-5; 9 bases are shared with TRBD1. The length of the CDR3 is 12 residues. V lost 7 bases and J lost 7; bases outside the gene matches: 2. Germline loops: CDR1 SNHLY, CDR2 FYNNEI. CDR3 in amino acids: CASKGQGQPQHF. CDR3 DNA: TGTGCCAGCAAAGGACAGGGGCAGCCCCAGCATTTT.

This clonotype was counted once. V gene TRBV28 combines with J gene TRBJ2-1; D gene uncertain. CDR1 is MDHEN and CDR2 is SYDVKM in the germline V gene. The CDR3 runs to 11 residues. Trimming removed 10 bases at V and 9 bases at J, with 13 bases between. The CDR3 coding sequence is TGTGCCACACGAACTCCCCCTGAGCAGTTCTTC. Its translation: CATRTPPEQFF. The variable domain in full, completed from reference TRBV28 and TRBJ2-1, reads DVKVTQSSRYLVKRTGEKVFLECVQDMDHENMFWYRQDPGLGLRLIYFSYDVKMKEKGDIPEGYSVSREKKERFSLILESASTNQTSMYLCATRTPPEQFFGPGTRLTVL.

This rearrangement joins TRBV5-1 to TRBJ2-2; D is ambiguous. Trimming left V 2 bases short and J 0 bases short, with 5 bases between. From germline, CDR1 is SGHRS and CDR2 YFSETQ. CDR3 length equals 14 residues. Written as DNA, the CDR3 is TGCGCCAGCAGCTTCGGCCCGAACACCGGGGAGCTGTTTTTT. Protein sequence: CASSFGPNTGELFF. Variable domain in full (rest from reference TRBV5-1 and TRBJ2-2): KAGVTQTPRYLIKTRGQQVTLSCSPISGHRSVSWYQQTPGQGLQFLFEYFSETQRNKGNFPGRFSGRQFSNSRSEMNVSTLELGDSALYLCASSFGPNTGELFFGEGSRLTVL.

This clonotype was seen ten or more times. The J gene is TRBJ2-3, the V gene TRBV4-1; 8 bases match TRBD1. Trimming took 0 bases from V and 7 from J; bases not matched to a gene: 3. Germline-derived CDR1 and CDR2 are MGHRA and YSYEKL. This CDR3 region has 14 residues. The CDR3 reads CASSQETGAYTQYF. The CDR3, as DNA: TGCGCCAGCAGCCAAGAGACAGGGGCTTATACGCAGTATTTT.

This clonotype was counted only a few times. The CDR3 region has the DNA TGCGCCAGCAGCTTGCCCCGGACCCACGAAGAGACCCAGTACTTC. Translated: CASSLPRTHEETQYF. The chain couples TRBV5-1 to TRBJ2-5, with no clear D. V shed 1 base and J shed 3 bases, with 13 bases lying between them. The CDR3 runs 15 residues. Germline V gene sequence: CDR1 SGHRS, CDR2 YFSETQ.

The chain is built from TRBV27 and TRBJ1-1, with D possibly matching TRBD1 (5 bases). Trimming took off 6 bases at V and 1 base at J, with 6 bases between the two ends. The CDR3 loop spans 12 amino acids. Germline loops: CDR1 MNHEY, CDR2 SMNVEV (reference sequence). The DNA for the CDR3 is TGTGCCAGCAGCGGACAGAACACTGAAGCTTTCTTT. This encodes CASSGQNTEAFF.

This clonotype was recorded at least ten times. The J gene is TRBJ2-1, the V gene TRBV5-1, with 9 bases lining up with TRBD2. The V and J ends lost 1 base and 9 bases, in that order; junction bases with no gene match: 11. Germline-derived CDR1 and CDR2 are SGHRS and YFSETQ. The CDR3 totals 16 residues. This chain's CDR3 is CASSLFALAGRGEQFF. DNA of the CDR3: TGCGCCAGCAGCTTGTTTGCCCTAGCGGGACGTGGTGAGCAGTTCTTC.

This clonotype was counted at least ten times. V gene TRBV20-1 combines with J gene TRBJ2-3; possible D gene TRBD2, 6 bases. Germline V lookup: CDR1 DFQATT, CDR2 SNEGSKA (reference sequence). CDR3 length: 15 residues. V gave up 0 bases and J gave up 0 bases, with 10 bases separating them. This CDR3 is CSARDPGTSTDTQYF. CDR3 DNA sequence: TGCAGTGCTAGAGATCCGGGGACTAGCACAGATACGCAGTATTTT.

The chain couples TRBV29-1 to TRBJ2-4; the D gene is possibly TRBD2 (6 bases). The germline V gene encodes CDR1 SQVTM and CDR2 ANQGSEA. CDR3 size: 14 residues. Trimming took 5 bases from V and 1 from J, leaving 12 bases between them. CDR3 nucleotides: TGCAGCGTTTTAGGCGGGACGGCCAAAAACATTCAGTACTTC. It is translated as CSVLGGTAKNIQYF.

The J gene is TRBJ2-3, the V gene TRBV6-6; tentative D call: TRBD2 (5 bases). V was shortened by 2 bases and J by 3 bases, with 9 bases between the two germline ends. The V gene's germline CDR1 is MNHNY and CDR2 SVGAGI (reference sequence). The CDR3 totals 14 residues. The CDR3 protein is CASSYEGRTDTQYF. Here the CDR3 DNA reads TGTGCCAGCAGTTACGAGGGAAGAACAGATACGCAGTATTTT.

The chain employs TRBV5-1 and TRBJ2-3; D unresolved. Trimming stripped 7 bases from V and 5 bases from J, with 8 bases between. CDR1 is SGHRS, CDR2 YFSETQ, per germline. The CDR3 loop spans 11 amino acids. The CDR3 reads CASGVRDTQYF. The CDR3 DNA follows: TGCGCCAGCGGTGTTAGAGATACGCAGTATTTT.

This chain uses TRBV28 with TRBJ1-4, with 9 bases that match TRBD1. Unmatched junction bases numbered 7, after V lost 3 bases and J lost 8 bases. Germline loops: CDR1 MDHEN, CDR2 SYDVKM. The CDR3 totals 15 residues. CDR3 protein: CASSFQDRGEEKLFF. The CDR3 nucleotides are TGTGCCAGCAGTTTTCAGGACAGGGGCGAGGAAAAACTGTTTTTT.

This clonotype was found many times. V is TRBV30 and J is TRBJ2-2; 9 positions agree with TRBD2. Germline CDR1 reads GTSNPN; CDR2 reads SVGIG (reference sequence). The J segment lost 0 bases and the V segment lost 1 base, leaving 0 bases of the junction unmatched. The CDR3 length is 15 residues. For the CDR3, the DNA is TGTGCCTGGAGTGGCGGGAGGGCGAACACCGGGGAGCTGTTTTTT. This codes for CAWSGGRANTGELFF.

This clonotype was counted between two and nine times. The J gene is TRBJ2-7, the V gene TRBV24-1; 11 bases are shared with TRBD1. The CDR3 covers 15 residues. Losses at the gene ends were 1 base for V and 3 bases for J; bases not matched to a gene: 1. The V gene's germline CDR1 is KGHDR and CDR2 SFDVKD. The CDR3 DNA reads TGTGCCACCAGTGATTTTGGGACAGGGGGCTACGAGCAGTACTTC. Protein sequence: CATSDFGTGGYEQYF.

DNA for the CDR3: TGTGCCAGCAGCCACAGGGGGCTCACTGAAGCTTTCTTT. Translating gives CASSHRGLTEAFF. The chain uses TRBV3-1 and TRBJ1-1; 8 bases are a match to TRBD1. Germline V lookup: CDR1 LGHDT, CDR2 YNNKEL (reference sequence). This CDR3 contains 13 residues. The trim removed 3 bases at V and 4 bases at J, leaving 1 base unmatched.

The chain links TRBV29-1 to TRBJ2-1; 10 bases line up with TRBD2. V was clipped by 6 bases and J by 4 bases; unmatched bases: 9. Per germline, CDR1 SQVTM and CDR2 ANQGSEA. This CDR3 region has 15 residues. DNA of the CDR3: TGCAGCGTAAAAGAGCGGGAGGGAGGGTACAATGAGCAGTTCTTC. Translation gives CSVKEREGGYNEQFF.

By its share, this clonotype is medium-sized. The CDR3 bases are TGTGCCAGCAGCTTACCAGCGGGGGAGTACAATGAGCAGTTCTTC. Amino acid sequence: CASSLPAGEYNEQFF. The genes are TRBV7-9 and TRBJ2-1; 8 positions agree with TRBD2. The CDR3 runs 15 residues. The germline gives CDR1 SEHNR, CDR2 FQNEAQ (reference sequence). Trimming at V came to 2 bases and at J to 4 bases, leaving 4 bases not matched to a gene.

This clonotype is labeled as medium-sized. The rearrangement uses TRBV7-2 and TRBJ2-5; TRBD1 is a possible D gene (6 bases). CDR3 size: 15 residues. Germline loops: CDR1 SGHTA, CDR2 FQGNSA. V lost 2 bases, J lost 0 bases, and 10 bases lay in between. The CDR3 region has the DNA TGTGCCAGCAGCTTATTCGGACAGCACCAAGAGACCCAGTACTTC. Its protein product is CASSLFGQHQETQYF.

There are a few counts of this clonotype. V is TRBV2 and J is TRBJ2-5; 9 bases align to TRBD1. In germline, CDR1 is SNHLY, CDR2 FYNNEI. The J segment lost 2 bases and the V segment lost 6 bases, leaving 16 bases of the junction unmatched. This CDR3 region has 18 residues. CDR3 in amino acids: CASRKVGQGLRHQETQYF. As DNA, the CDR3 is TGTGCCAGCAGGAAAGTGGGACAGGGCCTGAGGCATCAAGAGACCCAGTACTTC.

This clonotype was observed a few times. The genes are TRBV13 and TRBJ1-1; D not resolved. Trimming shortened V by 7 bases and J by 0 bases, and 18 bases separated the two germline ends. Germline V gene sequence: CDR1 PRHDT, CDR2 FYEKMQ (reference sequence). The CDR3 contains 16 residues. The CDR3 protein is CASTPDATPMNTEAFF. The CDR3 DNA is TGTGCCAGCACCCCGGACGCGACTCCCATGAACACTGAAGCTTTCTTT.

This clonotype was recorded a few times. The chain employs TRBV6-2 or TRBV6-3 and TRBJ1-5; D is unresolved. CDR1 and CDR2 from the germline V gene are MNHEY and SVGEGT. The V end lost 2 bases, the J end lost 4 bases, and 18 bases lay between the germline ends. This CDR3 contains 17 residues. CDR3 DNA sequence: TGTGCCAGCAGTTACGACCAACGTGTCAGGCCAAATCAGCCCCAGCATTTT. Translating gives CASSYDQRVRPNQPQHF.

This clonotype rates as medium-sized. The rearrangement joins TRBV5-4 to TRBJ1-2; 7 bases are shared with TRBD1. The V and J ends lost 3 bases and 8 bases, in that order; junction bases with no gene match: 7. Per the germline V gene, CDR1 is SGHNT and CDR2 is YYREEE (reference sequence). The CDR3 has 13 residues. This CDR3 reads CASSSDRLGGYTF. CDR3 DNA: TGTGCCAGCAGCTCGGACAGGTTGGGGGGCTACACCTTC.

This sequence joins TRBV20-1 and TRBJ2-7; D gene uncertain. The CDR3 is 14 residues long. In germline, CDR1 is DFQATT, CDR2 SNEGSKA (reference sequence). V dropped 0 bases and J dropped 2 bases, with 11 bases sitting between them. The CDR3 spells CSARDVAGPYEQYF. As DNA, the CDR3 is TGCAGTGCTAGAGATGTGGCAGGCCCCTACGAGCAGTACTTC.

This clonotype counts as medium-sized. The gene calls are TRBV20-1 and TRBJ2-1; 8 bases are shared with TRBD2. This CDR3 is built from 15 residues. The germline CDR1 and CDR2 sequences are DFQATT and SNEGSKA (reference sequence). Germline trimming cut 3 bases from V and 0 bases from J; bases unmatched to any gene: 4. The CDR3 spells CSASAGTSSYNEQFF. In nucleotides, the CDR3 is TGCAGTGCTAGCGCCGGGACTAGCTCCTACAATGAGCAGTTCTTC.

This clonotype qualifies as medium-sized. CDR3 region: CASSIGGKWNQPQHF. In DNA form, the CDR3 reads TGTGCCAGTAGTATTGGGGGAAAGTGGAATCAGCCCCAGCATTTT. This chain joins TRBV19 and TRBJ1-5, with D maybe TRBD1 (5 bases). Germline CDR1 is LNHDA and CDR2 is SQIVND (reference sequence). CDR3 length: 15 amino acids. The V gene lost 3 bases and the J gene lost 4 bases, with 13 bases spanning the gap.